This entry describes one T cell receptor (beta chain). Its antigen is as yet unknown. With sequencing, the targeted depth ranged from 1 in 200,000 to 1 in 1 million T cells. The repertoire was sequenced with immunoSEQ multiplex PCR; TCRdb's copy has only in-frame clones and lacks some. Altogether approximately 200,000 clones are present, about two thirds being singletons, with the ten largest covering roughly 13%. The data belong to a study of cytotoxic CD8 clonotypes in ibrutinib-treated CLL. Approximately 2 micrograms of genomic DNA (from cryopreserved PBMCs) were used for TCR beta libraries. Study-wide points: Researchers report that baseline clonality outpaced age-matched healthy donors and tracked circulating CD8+ T-cell counts. An increase in clonality occurred at ibrutinib response, followed by a return toward baseline at progression.

Germline V gene sequence: CDR1 MNHEY, CDR2 SMNVEV (reference sequence). The CDR3 sequence is 16 residues long. Trimming removed 2 bases from V and 4 bases from J, with 18 bases in between. J is TRBJ2-7 and V is TRBV27, with unresolved D. This specimen consisted of PBMCs, obtained after 24 months of ibrutinib treatment. This TCR was sampled from a human donor with chronic lymphocytic leukemia. The CDR3 bases are TGTGCCAGCAGTTTACTAGAGTCGACGGGTGTTTACGAGCAGTACTTC. Its protein product is CASSLLESTGVYEQYF.